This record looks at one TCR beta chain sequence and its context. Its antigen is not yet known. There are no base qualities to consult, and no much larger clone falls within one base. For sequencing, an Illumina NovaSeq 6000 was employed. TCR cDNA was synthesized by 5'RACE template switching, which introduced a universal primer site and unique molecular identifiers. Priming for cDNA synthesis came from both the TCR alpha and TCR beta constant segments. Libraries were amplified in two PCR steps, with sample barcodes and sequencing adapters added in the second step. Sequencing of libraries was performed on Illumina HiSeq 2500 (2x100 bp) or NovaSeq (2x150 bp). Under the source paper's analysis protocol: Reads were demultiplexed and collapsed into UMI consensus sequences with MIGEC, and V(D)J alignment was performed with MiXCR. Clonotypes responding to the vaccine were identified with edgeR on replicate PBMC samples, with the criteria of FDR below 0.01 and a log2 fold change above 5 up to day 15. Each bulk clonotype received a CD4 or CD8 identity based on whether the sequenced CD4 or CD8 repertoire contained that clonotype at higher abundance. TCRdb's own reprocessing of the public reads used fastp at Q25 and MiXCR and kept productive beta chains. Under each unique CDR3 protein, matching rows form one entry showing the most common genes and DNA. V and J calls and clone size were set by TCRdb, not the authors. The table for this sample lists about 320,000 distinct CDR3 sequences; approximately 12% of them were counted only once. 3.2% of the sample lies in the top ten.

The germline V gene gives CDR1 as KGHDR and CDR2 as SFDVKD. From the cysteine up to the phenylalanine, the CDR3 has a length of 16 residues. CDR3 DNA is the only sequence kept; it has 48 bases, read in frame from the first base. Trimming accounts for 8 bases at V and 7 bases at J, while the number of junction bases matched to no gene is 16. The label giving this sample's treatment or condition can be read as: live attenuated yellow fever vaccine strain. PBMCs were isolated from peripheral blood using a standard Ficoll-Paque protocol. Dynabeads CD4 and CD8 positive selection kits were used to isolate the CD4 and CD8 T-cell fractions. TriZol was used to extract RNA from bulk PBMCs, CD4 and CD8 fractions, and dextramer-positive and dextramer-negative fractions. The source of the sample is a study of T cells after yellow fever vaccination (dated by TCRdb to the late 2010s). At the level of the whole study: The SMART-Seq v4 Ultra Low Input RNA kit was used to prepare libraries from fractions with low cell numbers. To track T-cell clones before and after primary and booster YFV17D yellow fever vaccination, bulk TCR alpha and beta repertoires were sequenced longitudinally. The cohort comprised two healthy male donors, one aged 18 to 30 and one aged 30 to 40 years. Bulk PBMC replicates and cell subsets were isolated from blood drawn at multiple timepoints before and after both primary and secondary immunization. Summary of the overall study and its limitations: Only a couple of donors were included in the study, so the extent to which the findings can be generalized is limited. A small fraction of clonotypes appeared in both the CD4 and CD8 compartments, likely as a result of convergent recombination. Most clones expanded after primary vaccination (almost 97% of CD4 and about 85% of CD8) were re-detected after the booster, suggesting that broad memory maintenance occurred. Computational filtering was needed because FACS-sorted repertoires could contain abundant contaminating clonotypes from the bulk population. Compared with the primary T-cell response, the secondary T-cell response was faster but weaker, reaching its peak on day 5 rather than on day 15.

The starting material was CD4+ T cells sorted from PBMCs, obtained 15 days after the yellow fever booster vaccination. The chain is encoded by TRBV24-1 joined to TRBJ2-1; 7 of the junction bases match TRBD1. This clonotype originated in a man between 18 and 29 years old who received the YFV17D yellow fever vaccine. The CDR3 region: CATKTAGTASSNEQFF. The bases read TGTGCCACCAAGACAGCCGGGACAGCCTCCAGTAATGAGCAGTTCTTC.